This T cell receptor (beta chain) was observed in a study of blood T cell repertoires in COVID-19. Germline V gives CDR1 MNHEY, CDR2 SVGEGT. The CDR3 has 15 amino acids. J was trimmed by 2 bases and V by 6 bases; bases with no gene match: 6. This clone was observed once. Libraries were prepared by immunoSEQ multiplex PCR; TCRdb keeps only in-frame clonotypes and omits some of them. The table shows about 260,000 clones, with roughly 86% occurring only once. This TCR derives from a woman in her thirties with COVID-19, enrolled during active disease. This chain links TRBV6-2 or TRBV6-3 with TRBJ1-3, with 8 bases lining up with TRBD1. Sequenced input: peripheral blood. DNA for the CDR3: TGTGCCAGCAGCGCCGCGGACAGGGCTGGAAACACCATATATTTT. Translation gives CASSAADRAGNTIYF.